This TCR beta chain is drawn from a study of blood T cells in healthy people across ages. Study background: Using template switching, researchers captured about one barcoded beta molecule for each two T cells. Study results and limitations: In the absence of known donor CMV status, changes in expanded clonotypes were possibly confounded. Older individuals had lower TCR beta diversity per million T cells (the decline was roughly linear).

The CDR3 has 10 residues. Germline V gives CDR1 MDHEN, CDR2 SYDVKM. Trimming shortened V by 4 bases and J by 13 bases, and 8 bases separated the two germline ends. Primed by a sample-barcoded 5' primer and a J-beta primer mix, a second PCR proceeded for 7 to 11 cycles. TCRdb called the 5' RACE reads again in MiXCR, with one record for every CDR3 protein. Of 1.5 million to 2 million distinct CDR3 sequences listed, 30% to 35% are singletons. As regards this clonotype: The antigen is unknown.

Sequenced sample: blood. This sequence originates from a woman under 40 in good health. V is TRBV28 and J is TRBJ2-4; a possible D gene is TRBD1 (5 bases). In DNA form, the CDR3 reads TGTGCCAGCAGTTCCCCAGGGCAGTACTTC. Residues: CASSSPGQYF.